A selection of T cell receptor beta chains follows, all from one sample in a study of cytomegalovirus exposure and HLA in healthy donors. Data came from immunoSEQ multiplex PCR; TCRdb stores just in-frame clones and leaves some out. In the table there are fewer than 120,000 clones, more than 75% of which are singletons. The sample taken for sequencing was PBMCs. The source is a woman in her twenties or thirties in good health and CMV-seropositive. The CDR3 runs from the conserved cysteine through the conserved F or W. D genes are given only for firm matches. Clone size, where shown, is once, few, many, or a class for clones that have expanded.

cdr3_nt: TGCGCCAGCAGCATTACAGGGGGCCTCGGGGAGCAGTACTTC; cdr3_aa: CASSITGGLGEQYF; j_call: TRBJ2-7; d_call: TRBD1; v_call: TRBV5-1; clone_size: .
cdr3_nt: TGTGCCAGCAGCTTGTTAAACAGGGGCTTGGAGGAGCAGTACTTC; cdr3_aa: CASSLLNRGLEEQYF; j_call: TRBJ2-7; d_call: TRBD1; v_call: TRBV5-5; clone_size: once
cdr3_nt: TGTGCCAGCGGGGGGATACCGAGCTCTGGGGCCAACGTCCTGACTTTC; cdr3_aa: CASGGIPSSGANVLTF; j_call: TRBJ2-6; d_call: .; v_call: TRBV2; clone_size: .
cdr3_nt: TGTGCCAGCAGTGAAGCAGGCGGCACCTATGGCTACACCTTC; cdr3_aa: CASSEAGGTYGYTF; j_call: TRBJ1-2; d_call: .; v_call: TRBV2; clone_size: .
cdr3_nt: TGTGCCAGCAGTTACGGGACTAGCGCGCTCGAGCAGTTCTTC; cdr3_aa: CASSYGTSALEQFF; j_call: TRBJ2-1; d_call: TRBD2; v_call: TRBV27; clone_size: .
cdr3_nt: TGTGCCAGCAGCTTAAGGGGTCACGCCTACGAGCAGTACTTC; cdr3_aa: CASSLRGHAYEQYF; j_call: TRBJ2-7; d_call: .; v_call: TRBV13; clone_size: once
cdr3_nt: TGTGCCAGCAGCTTAGATTGGCACAGGGGGCTTGGCTACACCTTC; cdr3_aa: CASSLDWHRGLGYTF; j_call: TRBJ1-2; d_call: TRBD1; v_call: TRBV7-2; clone_size: few
cdr3_nt: TGTGCCAGCAGTTTGGGCCTTAATGAAAAACTGTTTTTT; cdr3_aa: CASSLGLNEKLFF; j_call: TRBJ1-4; d_call: .; v_call: TRBV27; clone_size: .
cdr3_nt: TGTGCCAGCAGGAAGGACAGGGGAAGTTTGATCTATGGCTACACCTTC; cdr3_aa: CASRKDRGSLIYGYTF; j_call: TRBJ1-2; d_call: TRBD1; v_call: TRBV7-2; clone_size: .
cdr3_nt: TGCGCCAGCAGTTCCGACAGCCCCTCAGAGACCCAGTACTTC; cdr3_aa: CASSSDSPSETQYF; j_call: TRBJ2-5; d_call: .; v_call: TRBV5-1; clone_size: .
cdr3_nt: TGTGCCAGCAGCTTTCGGGACAGGGGGGGAGAGACCCAGTACTTC; cdr3_aa: CASSFRDRGGETQYF; j_call: TRBJ2-5; d_call: TRBD1; v_call: TRBV7-9; clone_size: .
cdr3_nt: TGTGCCAGCAGTATCGGGACAGGAGTTTATGGCTACACCTTC; cdr3_aa: CASSIGTGVYGYTF; j_call: TRBJ1-2; d_call: TRBD1; v_call: TRBV6-5; clone_size: once
cdr3_nt: TGTGCCAGCAGACTGGACGGGGGCAATCAGCCCCAGCATTTT; cdr3_aa: CASRLDGGNQPQHF; j_call: TRBJ1-5; d_call: .; v_call: TRBV27; clone_size: few
cdr3_nt: TGTGCCAGCAGCTCCCGGGGGGGACAGGGGGCTGTAGATACGCAGTATTTT; cdr3_aa: CASSSRGGQGAVDTQYF; j_call: TRBJ2-3; d_call: TRBD1; v_call: TRBV9; clone_size: .
cdr3_nt: TGTGCCAGCAGCTTTCGGAGGGAAGACTATGGCTACACCTTC; cdr3_aa: CASSFRREDYGYTF; j_call: TRBJ1-2; d_call: .; v_call: TRBV13; clone_size: .
cdr3_nt: TGTGCCAGCAGGCAGGTTAGGTACGAGCAGTACTTC; cdr3_aa: CASRQVRYEQYF; j_call: TRBJ2-7; d_call: .; v_call: TRBV6-1; clone_size: .
cdr3_nt: TGTGCCAGCGGGACAGTTTCTGGGGCCAACGTCCTGACTTTC; cdr3_aa: CASGTVSGANVLTF; j_call: TRBJ2-6; d_call: TRBD1; v_call: TRBV27; clone_size: .
cdr3_nt: TGTGCCAGCAGGGTGGCAACATCAACCGGGGAGCTGTTTTTT; cdr3_aa: CASRVATSTGELFF; j_call: TRBJ2-2; d_call: .; v_call: TRBV2; clone_size: .
cdr3_nt: TGTGCCACGGTCCTAGCGGGAGAGTCTGAGCAGTTCTTC; cdr3_aa: CATVLAGESEQFF; j_call: TRBJ2-1; d_call: TRBD2; v_call: TRBV19; clone_size: .
cdr3_nt: TGCGCCAGCAGCTTGGCCGCGGGAGATACGCAGTATTTT; cdr3_aa: CASSLAAGDTQYF; j_call: TRBJ2-3; d_call: .; v_call: TRBV5-1; clone_size: .
cdr3_nt: TGTGCCAGCAGTGAATCGGCAGGGGGCTACGAGCAGTACTTC; cdr3_aa: CASSESAGGYEQYF; j_call: TRBJ2-7; d_call: TRBD1; v_call: TRBV6-1; clone_size: .
cdr3_nt: TGTGCCAGCTCACCAAAGGCGGGACAGGGCCAAGCTTTCTTT; cdr3_aa: CASSPKAGQGQAFF; j_call: TRBJ1-1; d_call: TRBD1; v_call: TRBV18; clone_size: .
cdr3_nt: TGTGCCAGCAGCCGTTCGGGTCGGAATTCACCCCTCCACTTT; cdr3_aa: CASSRSGRNSPLHF; j_call: TRBJ1-6; d_call: .; v_call: TRBV7-9; clone_size: .
cdr3_nt: TGTGCCAGCAGCGTAGTTTCGGGGGACACTGAAGCTTTCTTT; cdr3_aa: CASSVVSGDTEAFF; j_call: TRBJ1-1; d_call: .; v_call: TRBV9; clone_size: .
cdr3_nt: TGTGCCAGCAGCGGAGGGGTTAGCGGGGCAACTTCCTACAATGAGCAGTTCTTC; cdr3_aa: CASSGGVSGATSYNEQFF; j_call: TRBJ2-1; d_call: TRBD2; v_call: TRBV9; clone_size: once
cdr3_nt: TGTGCCAGCGCACAGGGGGTGCAAGAGACCCAGTACTTC; cdr3_aa: CASAQGVQETQYF; j_call: TRBJ2-5; d_call: TRBD1; v_call: TRBV19; clone_size: .
cdr3_nt: TGTGCCAGCAGCTTGGGAGGACAGGGCTCGAACTATGGCTACACCTTC; cdr3_aa: CASSLGGQGSNYGYTF; j_call: TRBJ1-2; d_call: TRBD1; v_call: TRBV5-4; clone_size: .
cdr3_nt: TGCGCCAGCAGCTTCTTTACGGGACTAGCGATAGATACGCAGTATTTT; cdr3_aa: CASSFFTGLAIDTQYF; j_call: TRBJ2-3; d_call: TRBD2; v_call: TRBV5-1; clone_size: .
cdr3_nt: TGTGCCAGCAGCTTGAACCCGGGGGGCAATGAGCAGTTCTTC; cdr3_aa: CASSLNPGGNEQFF; j_call: TRBJ2-1; d_call: TRBD2; v_call: TRBV5-6; clone_size: once
cdr3_nt: TGTGCCAGCAGCGTAGTCGGGAGCGGGGTTTACAATGAGCAGTTCTTC; cdr3_aa: CASSVVGSGVYNEQFF; j_call: TRBJ2-1; d_call: TRBD2; v_call: TRBV9; clone_size: .
cdr3_nt: TGTGCCAGTAGTACGGGACAGCGCAATCAGCCCCAGCATTTT; cdr3_aa: CASSTGQRNQPQHF; j_call: TRBJ1-5; d_call: TRBD1; v_call: TRBV19; clone_size: .
cdr3_nt: TGTGCCTGGAGGCCTGGACAGGGCGACCTCGGGACCCAGTACTTC; cdr3_aa: CAWRPGQGDLGTQYF; j_call: TRBJ2-5; d_call: TRBD1; v_call: TRBV30; clone_size: .
cdr3_nt: TGCGCCAGCAGTGAAGCCCTTATCGGGGAGCAGTACTTC; cdr3_aa: CASSEALIGEQYF; j_call: TRBJ2-7; d_call: .; v_call: TRBV10-2; clone_size: once
cdr3_nt: TGCGCCAGCAGCCAGACCTTCGCGGGTAAAGACTATGGCTACACCTTC; cdr3_aa: CASSQTFAGKDYGYTF; j_call: TRBJ1-2; d_call: .; v_call: TRBV4-1; clone_size: .
cdr3_nt: TGTGCCAGCAGTGCATACAGGGTAGGATATGGCTACACCTTC; cdr3_aa: CASSAYRVGYGYTF; j_call: TRBJ1-2; d_call: .; v_call: TRBV28; clone_size: .
cdr3_nt: TGTGCCACCAAACAGGGGAACACTGAAGCTTTCTTT; cdr3_aa: CATKQGNTEAFF; j_call: TRBJ1-1; d_call: .; v_call: TRBV10-3; clone_size: .
cdr3_nt: TGTGCCAGCAGCCTCCAACCCTACGGGGAGCAGTACTTC; cdr3_aa: CASSLQPYGEQYF; j_call: TRBJ2-7; d_call: .; v_call: TRBV9; clone_size: .
cdr3_nt: TGTGCCAGCAGTTACGAGAGCAGCCTGGGGGGGGAGCAGTACTTC; cdr3_aa: CASSYESSLGGEQYF; j_call: TRBJ2-7; d_call: TRBD2; v_call: TRBV6-5; clone_size: .
cdr3_nt: TGTGCCAGCAGCTTAGGGGGCAGGGGGCGCAGCTCCTACGAGCAGTACTTC; cdr3_aa: CASSLGGRGRSSYEQYF; j_call: TRBJ2-7; d_call: TRBD1; v_call: TRBV7-6; clone_size: .
cdr3_nt: TGTGCCAGTAGTATACAGACACCCACGTACTATGGCTACACCTTC; cdr3_aa: CASSIQTPTYYGYTF; j_call: TRBJ1-2; d_call: .; v_call: TRBV19; clone_size: .
cdr3_nt: TGTGCCAGCAGCAACCCACGGGGGGGGCAGTACTTC; cdr3_aa: CASSNPRGGQYF; j_call: TRBJ2-7; d_call: TRBD2; v_call: TRBV6-5; clone_size: .
cdr3_nt: TGTGCCAGCAGCCCAAGCGTACTAGAAAACACCGGGGAGCTGTTTTTT; cdr3_aa: CASSPSVLENTGELFF; j_call: TRBJ2-2; d_call: .; v_call: TRBV5-4; clone_size: .
cdr3_nt: TGTGCCAGCAGCAAGGCTCGGGGCTCCTACGAGCAGTACTTC; cdr3_aa: CASSKARGSYEQYF; j_call: TRBJ2-7; d_call: .; v_call: TRBV14; clone_size: few
cdr3_nt: TGTGCCAGCAGTACCCGCCTCCGGGACTCCTCCTCGGAAGAGCAGTACTTC; cdr3_aa: CASSTRLRDSSSEEQYF; j_call: TRBJ2-7; d_call: .; v_call: TRBV27; clone_size: .
cdr3_nt: TGTGCCAGCAGCCCCGTCAGGGGGCTAAAAGAGACCCAGTACTTC; cdr3_aa: CASSPVRGLKETQYF; j_call: TRBJ2-5; d_call: TRBD1; v_call: TRBV7-9; clone_size: .
cdr3_nt: TGTGCCAGCAGTCAGGGACAGACTCAACTCTTC; cdr3_aa: CASSQGQTQLF; j_call: TRBJ1-2; d_call: TRBD1; v_call: TRBV6-5; clone_size: .
cdr3_nt: TGCGCCAGCAGCCAAGGATGGACAGTTGCCCCCTCTGGGGCCAACGTCCTGACTTTC; cdr3_aa: CASSQGWTVAPSGANVLTF; j_call: TRBJ2-6; d_call: .; v_call: TRBV4-1; clone_size: .
cdr3_nt: TGTGCCAGCAACTCAAAAGGAACCGGGAGGTACAATGAGCAGTTCTTC; cdr3_aa: CASNSKGTGRYNEQFF; j_call: TRBJ2-1; d_call: TRBD2; v_call: TRBV4-2; clone_size: .
cdr3_nt: TGCAGCGTTGGGGGCCGCAATGAAAAACTGTTTTTT; cdr3_aa: CSVGGRNEKLFF; j_call: TRBJ1-4; d_call: .; v_call: TRBV29-1; clone_size: .
cdr3_nt: TGTGCCAGCAGCGCCTCTCAGGAGCAGTACTTC; cdr3_aa: CASSASQEQYF; j_call: TRBJ2-7; d_call: .; v_call: TRBV5-6; clone_size: .
cdr3_nt: TGTGCCAGCAGCTCCGTCGACAGGGAACCTTACGAGCAGTACTTC; cdr3_aa: CASSSVDREPYEQYF; j_call: TRBJ2-7; d_call: TRBD1; v_call: TRBV7-9; clone_size: .
cdr3_nt: TGCGCCAGCAGCTGGACTAGCGGGGGCACAGATACGCAGTATTTT; cdr3_aa: CASSWTSGGTDTQYF; j_call: TRBJ2-3; d_call: TRBD2; v_call: TRBV5-1; clone_size: .
cdr3_nt: TGTGCCAGCAGCCCGGCCGGGACTAGCGGAACCACCGGGGAGCTGTTTTTT; cdr3_aa: CASSPAGTSGTTGELFF; j_call: TRBJ2-2; d_call: TRBD2; v_call: TRBV11-2; clone_size: .
cdr3_nt: TGTGCCGCCCAAGACAGGGCTGGGGCCAACGTCCTGACTTTC; cdr3_aa: CAAQDRAGANVLTF; j_call: TRBJ2-6; d_call: TRBD1; v_call: TRBV28; clone_size: .
cdr3_nt: TGTGCCAGCAGCTTCGGGACAGGGGCTGGAAACACCATATATTTT; cdr3_aa: CASSFGTGAGNTIYF; j_call: TRBJ1-3; d_call: TRBD1; v_call: TRBV5-4; clone_size: .
cdr3_nt: TGTGCCAGCAGTTCTGGGACAGGGGTGGTTGGGGCCAACGTCCTGACTTTC; cdr3_aa: CASSSGTGVVGANVLTF; j_call: TRBJ2-6; d_call: TRBD1; v_call: TRBV28; clone_size: .
cdr3_nt: TGTGCCAGCAGTGATCCGACAGGGGAAGAGACCCAGTACTTC; cdr3_aa: CASSDPTGEETQYF; j_call: TRBJ2-5; d_call: TRBD1; v_call: TRBV2; clone_size: .